What follows are 5 T cell receptor beta chains derived from one specimen sequenced in a study of T cells in localized non-small cell lung cancer. Sequencing used immunoSEQ multiplex PCR; TCRdb keeps in-frame clones, though not all of them. The data hold around 130,000 clones, with around 89% observed a single time. Source: peripheral blood, taken before any cancer treatment. These receptors originate from a female donor over 55 with stage I lung adenocarcinoma.

The CDR3 bases are TGTGCCAGCAGCTTAGATAACCGGGCCTCCCCAGATACGCAGTATTTT. It specifies CASSLDNRASPDTQYF. The chain uses TRBV11-2 and TRBJ2-3, with D uncertain. CDR1 and CDR2 from the germline V gene are SGHAT and FQNNGV. V lost 0 bases, J lost 4 bases, and 14 bases lay in between. The CDR3 length is 16 residues.

J is TRBJ2-1 and V is TRBV4-1; tentative D call: TRBD2 (5 bases). Trimming pared 0 bases from V and 4 bases from J, leaving 13 bases between. In germline, CDR1 is MGHRA, CDR2 YSYEKL. This CDR3 is 16 amino acids long. The CDR3 loop reads CASSQERVRRYNEQFF. CDR3 sequence (DNA): TGCGCCAGCAGCCAAGAAAGGGTCAGGAGGTACAATGAGCAGTTCTTC.

The chain has TRBV28 and TRBJ1-3, with D perhaps matching TRBD1 (5 bases). This CDR3 spans 14 amino acids. Germline CDR1 and CDR2: MDHEN and SYDVKM. Trimming cost V 4 bases and J 4 bases, with 11 bases left between them. Here the CDR3 reads CASSSGGTGNTIYF. In DNA, the CDR3 is TGTGCCAGCAGTTCCGGGGGAACGGGAAACACCATATATTTT.

This clone came up a few times. The genes are TRBV5-6 and TRBJ1-1; D is perhaps TRBD1 (5 bases). Germline assignment: CDR1 SGHDT and CDR2 YYEEEE. The CDR3 loop spans 14 amino acids. V was shortened by 2 bases and J by 3 bases, with 11 bases between the two germline ends. CDR3 residues: CASSFLGEDTEAFF. In DNA, the CDR3 is TGTGCCAGCAGCTTTTTAGGGGAGGACACTGAAGCTTTCTTT.

A single count supports this clone. The J gene is TRBJ2-2, the V gene TRBV28; TRBD2 agrees at 11 bases. V was pared by 3 bases and J by 7 bases, with 4 bases of the junction left unmatched. Looked up from germline, CDR1 is MDHEN and CDR2 is SYDVKM. The CDR3 loop spans 15 amino acids. The CDR3 DNA is TGTGCCAGCAGTTTCTGGCTAGCGGGAGGCGGGGAGCTGTTTTTT. The encoded protein is CASSFWLAGGGELFF.